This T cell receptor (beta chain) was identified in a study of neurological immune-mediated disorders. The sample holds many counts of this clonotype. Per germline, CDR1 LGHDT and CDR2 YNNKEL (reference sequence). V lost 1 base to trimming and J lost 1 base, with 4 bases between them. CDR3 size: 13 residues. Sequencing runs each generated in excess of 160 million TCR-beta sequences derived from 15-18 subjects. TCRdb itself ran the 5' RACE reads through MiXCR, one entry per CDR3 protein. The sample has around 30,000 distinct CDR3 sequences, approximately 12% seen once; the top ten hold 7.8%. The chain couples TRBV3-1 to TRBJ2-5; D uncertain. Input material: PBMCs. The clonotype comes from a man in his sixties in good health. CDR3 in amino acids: CASSQGFQETQYF. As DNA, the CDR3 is TGTGCCAGCAGCCAAGGGTTCCAAGAGACCCAGTACTTC.